This T cell receptor beta chain appears in the sequencing data of a study of blood T cell repertoires in COVID-19. Overall study context: The study drew acute and convalescent COVID-19 samples from the United States, Italy and Spain. Sources were T cells, B-cell-depleted T cells, or PBMCs; the material itself was cDNA or gDNA.

V lost 3 bases, J lost 4 bases, and 10 bases stayed unmatched. The CDR3 spans 16 residues. Germline assignment: CDR1 SGHTS and CDR2 YDEGEE. In this sample, this clone turned up once. Source study methods: Using reference gene primer amplification, nucleated cell counts were estimated. Profiled with immunoSEQ multiplex PCR; TCRdb holds only in-frame clones, not every one. Clone size and the V and J calls come from that table; the DNA yielded D and trimming. This table has under 85,000 clones, roughly 80% appearing once. This clonotype originated in a man aged 55 to 70 with active or convalescent COVID-19. The chain couples TRBV5-8 to TRBJ1-2; TRBD1 matches 9 bases. The sequencing input was peripheral blood. In DNA, the CDR3 is TGTGCCAGCAGCTCGGACAGGGGAAGAGGCGGCTATGGCTACACCTTC. Amino acids: CASSSDRGRGGYGYTF.